This passage covers 11 T cell receptor beta chains from one sample sequenced in a study of T-cell reconstitution after alpha-beta-depleted transplantation in children. The TCRbeta library incorporated unique molecular identifiers. TCRdb itself ran the PCR reads through MiXCR, one entry per CDR3 protein. This sample carries a few hundred thousand distinct CDR3 sequences, around 10% of them seen once, and the ten largest clones take around 2.4%. Sequenced material: PBMCs from the stem cell graft donor, taken from the stem cell graft. Every receptor here comes from a human donor who donated a stem cell graft to a child with acute lymphoblastic leukemia.

This clonotype was recorded at least ten times. The gene calls are TRBV5-1 and TRBJ2-1; TRBD2 matches 9 bases. After removal of 3 bases from V and 7 bases from J, the junction contained 8 bases not matched to a gene. CDR3 length: 15 residues. Germline V gene sequence: CDR1 SGHRS, CDR2 YFSETQ. The CDR3 region is CASSSKASGANEQFF. In nucleotides, the CDR3 is TGCGCCAGCAGCTCCAAGGCTAGCGGGGCGAATGAGCAGTTCTTC.

This clonotype was detected a few times. The chain recombines TRBV11-1 with TRBJ2-6; 10 bases fit TRBD1. The CDR3 has 19 amino acids. Germline CDR1 and CDR2: SGHAT and FQDESV (reference sequence). The ends lost 11 bases at V and 2 bases at J; junction bases unmatched: 18. CDR3 DNA: TGTGCCGGCTCAGCGTCGATCGAGACAGGGGGCGCTGGGGCCAACGTCCTGACTTTC. It specifies CAGSASIETGGAGANVLTF.

In DNA, the CDR3 is TGCAGTGCTAGACTCGGAAACTATGGCTACACCTTC. This translates into CSARLGNYGYTF. The chain combines TRBV20-1 with TRBJ1-2; D is unresolved. With 2 bases removed from V and 2 bases from J, the gap between germline ends came to 6 bases. Germline CDR1 reads DFQATT; CDR2 reads SNEGSKA (reference sequence). The CDR3 contains 12 residues.

The CDR3 loop reads CASSLVITAGAYNEQFF. As DNA, the CDR3 is TGTGCCAGCAGCTTAGTTATAACGGCGGGAGCGTACAATGAGCAGTTCTTC. This chain uses TRBV7-9 with TRBJ2-1, with TRBD2 identical over 7 bases. This CDR3 has 17 amino acids. The J segment lost 4 bases and the V segment lost 1 base, leaving 10 bases of the junction unmatched. CDR1 SEHNR and CDR2 FQNEAQ come from the germline V gene (reference sequence).

This clonotype was observed a handful of times. This chain links TRBV5-1 with TRBJ2-6, with TRBD1 matching 9 bases. This CDR3 contains 19 residues. Germline lookup yields CDR1 SGHRS and CDR2 YFSETQ. V shed 0 bases, J shed 0 bases, and the junction held 7 bases outside the gene matches. The CDR3, as DNA: TGCGCCAGCAGCTTGGGAACAGGGGGCAGCCTCTCTGGGGCCAACGTCCTGACTTTC. It codes for CASSLGTGGSLSGANVLTF.

In nucleotides, the CDR3 is TGTGCCAGCAGTTACGCGCCAGGTTTAGGACTAGCGGGAGGTAGTGAGCAGTTCTTC. This codes for CASSYAPGLGLAGGSEQFF. V is TRBV6-2 or TRBV6-3 and J is TRBJ2-1, with 14 positions matching TRBD2. The junction had 15 bases not matched to a gene; V was cut back by 2 bases and J by 9 bases. The CDR3 runs to 19 residues. Germline V gene data show CDR1 as MNHEY and CDR2 as SVGEGT.

J is TRBJ2-2 and V is TRBV6-2 or TRBV6-3; D is unresolved. Looked up from germline, CDR1 is MNHEY and CDR2 is SVGEGT. CDR3 length: 15 residues. With 2 bases removed from V and 2 bases from J, the gap between germline ends came to 9 bases. The CDR3 DNA reads TGTGCCAGCAGTTACCTGGGTACTAACACCGGGGAGCTGTTTTTT. Amino acids: CASSYLGTNTGELFF.

This clonotype was observed a few times. V gene TRBV5-1 combines with J gene TRBJ2-7, with 7 bases that match TRBD2. V gave up 1 base and J gave up 5 bases; unmatched junction bases: 6. The CDR3 covers 14 residues. Germline CDR1 reads SGHRS; CDR2 reads YFSETQ. The CDR3 spells CASSLSRGGDEQYF. CDR3 nucleotides: TGCGCCAGCAGCTTGTCACGGGGAGGGGACGAGCAGTACTTC.

This clonotype was seen more than once but under ten times. The chain combines TRBV6-5 with TRBJ2-1; 7 positions agree with TRBD1. Trimming took 5 bases from V and 0 from J; bases not matched to a gene: 4. CDR1 is MNHEY, CDR2 SVGAGI, per germline. CDR3 length equals 15 residues. The chain's CDR3 is CASSHRGPSYNEQFF. The CDR3, as DNA: TGTGCCAGCAGTCACAGGGGCCCCTCCTACAATGAGCAGTTCTTC.

This clonotype was observed a few times. The genes are TRBV29-1 and TRBJ2-3; the match to TRBD2 covers 10 bases. This CDR3 comprises 15 residues. Germline V gene sequence: CDR1 SQVTM, CDR2 ANQGSEA. Germline trimming cut 4 bases from V and 1 base from J; bases unmatched to any gene: 5. The CDR3, as DNA: TGCAGCGTTGTTGGTCTAGCGGGGGGCACAGATACGCAGTATTTT. Protein product: CSVVGLAGGTDTQYF.

This clonotype showed up just a few times. V usage is TRBV6-1 and J usage is TRBJ2-7; 9 bases line up with TRBD1. J lost 5 bases, V lost 5 bases, and 4 bases had no gene match. The CDR3 sequence is 13 residues long. Germline CDR1 reads MNHNS; CDR2 reads SASEGT. The DNA of the CDR3 is TGTGCCAGCAGTCCCGGGACAGGGCACGAGCAGTACTTC. Its protein is CASSPGTGHEQYF.